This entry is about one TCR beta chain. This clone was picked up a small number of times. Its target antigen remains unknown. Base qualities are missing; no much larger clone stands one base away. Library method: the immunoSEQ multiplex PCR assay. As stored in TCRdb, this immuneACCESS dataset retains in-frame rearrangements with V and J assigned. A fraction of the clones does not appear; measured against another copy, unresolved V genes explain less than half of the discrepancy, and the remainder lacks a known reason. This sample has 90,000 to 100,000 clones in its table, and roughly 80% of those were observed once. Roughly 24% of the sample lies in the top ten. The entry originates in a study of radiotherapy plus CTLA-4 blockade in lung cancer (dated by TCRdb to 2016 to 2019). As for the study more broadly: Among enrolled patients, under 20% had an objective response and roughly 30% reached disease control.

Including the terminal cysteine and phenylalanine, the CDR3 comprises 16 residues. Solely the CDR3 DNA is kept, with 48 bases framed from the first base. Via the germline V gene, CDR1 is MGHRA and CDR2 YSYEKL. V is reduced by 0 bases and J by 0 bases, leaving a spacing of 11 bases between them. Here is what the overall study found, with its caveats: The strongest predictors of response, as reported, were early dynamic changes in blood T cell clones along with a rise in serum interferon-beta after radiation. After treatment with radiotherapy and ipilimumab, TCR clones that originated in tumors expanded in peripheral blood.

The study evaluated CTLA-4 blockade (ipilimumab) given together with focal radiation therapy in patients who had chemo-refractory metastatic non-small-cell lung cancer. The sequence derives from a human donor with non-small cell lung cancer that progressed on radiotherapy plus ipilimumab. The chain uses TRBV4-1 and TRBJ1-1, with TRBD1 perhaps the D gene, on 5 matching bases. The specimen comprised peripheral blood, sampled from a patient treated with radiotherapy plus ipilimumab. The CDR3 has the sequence CASSQDRGIMNTEAFF. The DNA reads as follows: TGCGCCAGCAGCCAAGATCGGGGGATTATGAACACTGAAGCTTTCTTT.